The 23 T cell receptor beta chains in this list originate from one sample, sequenced in a study of OX40 agonist ivuxolimab in advanced cancers. Receptor amplification or capture employed the immunoSEQ multiplex PCR assay. TCRdb re-hosts the immuneACCESS table, in-frame sequences only. Its copies lack some clones; in the studies checked, an unresolved V gene accounts for under half of them, and the cause for the rest is not known. Within this sample are about 77,000 clones, with more than 80% of them counted one time only. 4.8% of the sample comes from the top ten. The sample consisted of CD4+ or CD8+ T cells sorted from blood, taken in a trial of the OX40 agonist ivuxolimab. The receptor source for this set is an adult with an advanced solid tumor such as melanoma, head and neck, liver or kidney cancer.

The V call is TRBV28, the J call TRBJ1-1; no firm D call. In germline, CDR1 is MDHEN, CDR2 SYDVKM. V was clipped by 4 bases and J by 7 bases, with 16 bases between them. The CDR3 sequence is 14 residues long. CDR3 region: CASSSPNEVNEAFF. DNA of the CDR3: TGTGCCAGCAGTTCTCCAAATGAAGTCAATGAAGCTTTCTTT.

This chain connects TRBV7-9 to TRBJ1-3, with D possibly matching TRBD1 (5 bases). This CDR3 has 14 residues. The germline CDR1 and CDR2 sequences are SEHNR and FQNEAQ (reference sequence). Trimming removed 1 base at V and 7 bases at J, with 11 bases between. CDR3 residues: CASSLGGRENTIYF. CDR3 DNA: TGTGCCAGCAGCTTAGGGGGCAGGGAGAACACCATATATTTT.

This chain uses TRBV18 with TRBJ2-3, with 9 bases that match TRBD1. V lost 6 bases, J lost 4 bases, and 11 bases stayed unmatched. The CDR3 has 16 amino acids. The germline gives CDR1 KGHSH, CDR2 LQKENI. CDR3 residues: CASSFSTGGAADTQYF. The CDR3 coding sequence is TGTGCCAGCTCTTTTTCCACAGGGGGCGCAGCAGATACGCAGTATTTT.

The chain carries TRBV2 and TRBJ1-5; no firm D call. V was shortened by 8 bases and J by 5 bases, with 13 bases between the two germline ends. Germline assignment: CDR1 SNHLY and CDR2 FYNNEI. The CDR3 runs 13 residues. The CDR3 spells CASVRSQDQPQHF. CDR3 bases: TGTGCCAGCGTCCGCTCTCAGGATCAGCCCCAGCATTTT.

The chain combines TRBV7-9 with TRBJ1-1; 8 bases line up with TRBD1. The germline V gene has CDR1 SEHNR and CDR2 FQNEAQ (reference sequence). The length of the CDR3 is 16 residues. Trimming took 5 bases from V and 2 from J; bases not matched to a gene: 10. CDR3 sequence: CASSPARGQVNTEAFF. DNA for the CDR3: TGTGCCAGCAGCCCCGCCCGGGGACAGGTAAACACTGAAGCTTTCTTT.

The rearrangement uses TRBV15 and TRBJ2-7, with 10 positions matching TRBD2. This CDR3 region has 14 residues. Germline lookup yields CDR1 LNHNV and CDR2 YYDKDF (reference sequence). V lost 5 bases and J lost 6; bases outside the gene matches: 7. CDR3 amino acids: CATSLGLAEVEQYF. The CDR3 bases are TGTGCCACCAGCCTCGGACTAGCGGAGGTCGAGCAGTACTTC.

The chain links TRBV21-1 to TRBJ2-5; the table's D call of TRBD2 was not tested on the DNA. TRBV21-1 represents a pseudogene. There are 12 residues in the CDR3. The DNA of the CDR3 is TGTGCCAGCGAGCACTCCCAAGAGACCCAGTACTTC. This gives the protein CASEHSQETQYF.

CDR3 in amino acids: CASSPDNSGNTIYF. The CDR3 bases are TGTGCCAGCTCACCGGACAACTCTGGAAACACCATATATTTT. This chain joins TRBV18 and TRBJ1-3; D might be TRBD1 (5 bases). V was pared by 3 bases and J by 0 bases, with 6 bases between. The germline gives CDR1 KGHSH, CDR2 LQKENI. The CDR3 is 14 amino acids.

This chain uses TRBV5-1 with TRBJ2-7; D uncertain. V lost 0 bases to trimming and J lost 3 bases, with 7 bases between them. The CDR3 extends over 13 amino acids. CDR1 is SGHRS, CDR2 YFSETQ, per germline. CDR3 nucleotides: TGCGCCAGCAGCTTGGCCCCCGACTACGAGCAGTACTTC. This encodes CASSLAPDYEQYF.

The rearrangement uses TRBV5-1 and TRBJ2-7; the match to TRBD2 covers 7 bases. With V trimmed by 0 bases and J by 4 bases, 4 bases remained unmatched. This CDR3 is 14 amino acids long. CDR1 is SGHRS, CDR2 YFSETQ, per germline. CDR3 in amino acids: CASSLEAGRYEQYF. CDR3 DNA sequence: TGCGCCAGCAGCTTGGAAGCGGGAAGGTACGAGCAGTACTTC.

The CDR3 DNA sequence: TGTGCCAGCAACAAGGGGTTGGCGGGAGGGCATAAAGAGACCCAGTACTTC. This gives the protein CASNKGLAGGHKETQYF. This chain links TRBV7-2 with TRBJ2-5; 9 positions match TRBD2. The ends lost 7 bases at V and 3 bases at J; junction bases unmatched: 15. In germline, CDR1 is SGHTA, CDR2 FQGNSA. This CDR3 contains 17 residues.

The J gene is TRBJ2-3, the V gene TRBV19, with D perhaps TRBD2 (5 bases). V was trimmed by 6 bases and J by 2 bases, leaving 21 bases between them. Germline CDR1 reads LNHDA; CDR2 reads SQIVND (reference sequence). This CDR3 has 17 amino acids. The CDR3 nucleotides are TGTGCCAGTAGCAGGCGGACTGCAGCCCTTGTCACAGATACGCAGTATTTT. Amino acid sequence: CASSRRTAALVTDTQYF.

As DNA, the CDR3 is TGTGCCAGCAGCCTTCTGATCTCGGGGTACTACGAGCAGTACTTC. Encoded protein: CASSLLISGYYEQYF. The chain couples TRBV7-2 to TRBJ2-7, with D tentatively TRBD2 (5 bases). Per germline, CDR1 SGHTA and CDR2 FQGNSA. The CDR3 totals 15 residues. Trimming shortened V by 5 bases and J by 3 bases, and 17 bases separated the two germline ends.

This sequence joins TRBV21-1 and TRBJ1-2; TRBD1 is taken as the D call from the table, unchecked against the DNA. TRBV21-1 is classified as a pseudogene. This CDR3 is 14 amino acids long. CDR3 nucleotides: TGTGCCAGCAGCACCGGACAGGGGGATTATGGCTACACCTTC. Protein sequence: CASSTGQGDYGYTF.

The chain links TRBV13 to TRBJ2-5; no definite D call. V lost 5 bases, J lost 2 bases, and 9 bases lay in between. From germline, CDR1 is PRHDT and CDR2 FYEKMQ (reference sequence). The CDR3 consists of 13 residues. This CDR3 reads CASSRTMQETQYF. DNA of the CDR3: TGTGCCAGCAGCAGGACGATGCAAGAGACCCAGTACTTC.

The chain combines TRBV15 with TRBJ2-5; D may be TRBD2 (6 bases). Germline V gene lookup returns CDR1 LNHNV and CDR2 YYDKDF (reference sequence). This CDR3 contains 12 residues. V was clipped by 9 bases and J by 4 bases, with 12 bases between them. The CDR3 is CATAAGVETQYF. CDR3 DNA sequence: TGTGCCACAGCAGCGGGCGTAGAGACCCAGTACTTC.

This sequence joins TRBV4-1 and TRBJ1-1, with 11 bases that match TRBD1. CDR3 length: 15 amino acids. Germline trimming cut 1 base from V and 5 bases from J; bases unmatched to any gene: 3. The V gene's germline CDR1 is MGHRA and CDR2 YSYEKL. Here the CDR3 DNA reads TGCGCCAGCAGCCAAGGGACAGGGGGCCGAACTGAAGCTTTCTTT. As protein: CASSQGTGGRTEAFF.

The chain employs TRBV7-2 and TRBJ2-7, with D perhaps TRBD2 (6 bases). The CDR3 sequence is 16 residues long. V was cut by 1 base and J by 3 bases, with 16 bases left in between. CDR1 is SGHTA and CDR2 is FQGNSA in the germline V gene. The CDR3 reads CASSLVGGTRGYEQYF. CDR3 bases: TGTGCCAGCAGCTTAGTGGGCGGGACCCGAGGCTACGAGCAGTACTTC.

The chain recombines TRBV28 with TRBJ1-3; 7 positions match TRBD1. Germline values: CDR1 MDHEN, CDR2 SYDVKM. The CDR3 has 14 residues. Losses at the gene ends were 4 bases for V and 2 bases for J; bases not matched to a gene: 2. CDR3 in amino acids: CASSSTGAGNTIYF. The DNA of the CDR3 is TGTGCCAGCAGTTCTACAGGGGCTGGAAACACCATATATTTT.

The J gene is TRBJ2-3, the V gene TRBV5-1, with 10 bases aligning to TRBD2. Germline V gives CDR1 SGHRS, CDR2 YFSETQ. J gave up 3 bases and V 4 bases, and 5 bases lay outside the gene matches. The CDR3 contains 15 residues. The CDR3 reads CASSRLAGATDTQYF. CDR3 coding DNA: TGCGCCAGCAGCCGCCTAGCGGGAGCGACAGATACGCAGTATTTT.

The chain joins TRBV5-1 to TRBJ2-1; no clear D gene. The CDR3 is 15 residues long. V lost 0 bases and J 2 bases, leaving 9 bases between the germline ends. Germline-derived CDR1 and CDR2 are SGHRS and YFSETQ. The chain's CDR3 is CASSLVGETYNEQFF. CDR3 DNA: TGCGCCAGCAGCTTGGTGGGCGAGACCTACAATGAGCAGTTCTTC.

V and J are TRBV7-2 and TRBJ2-5; 11 bases are a match to TRBD2. V lost 5 bases to trimming and J lost 4 bases; unmatched junction nucleotides: 9. CDR3 length: 16 residues. Germline lookup yields CDR1 SGHTA and CDR2 FQGNSA. The CDR3 sequence is CASSSQTSGNGETQYF. DNA of the CDR3: TGTGCCAGCAGCAGCCAGACTAGCGGGAATGGAGAGACCCAGTACTTC.

CDR3 nucleotide sequence: TGCGCCAGCAGCGCCAGGGGGGGGGACCAGCCCCAGCATTTT. It translates to CASSARGGDQPQHF. The gene calls are TRBV5-1 and TRBJ1-5; 7 bases agree with TRBD1. The V gene end was trimmed by 4 bases and the J gene end by 7 bases; junction bases not matched to a gene: 8. CDR1 and CDR2 (germline): SGHRS, YFSETQ. This CDR3 has 14 amino acids.